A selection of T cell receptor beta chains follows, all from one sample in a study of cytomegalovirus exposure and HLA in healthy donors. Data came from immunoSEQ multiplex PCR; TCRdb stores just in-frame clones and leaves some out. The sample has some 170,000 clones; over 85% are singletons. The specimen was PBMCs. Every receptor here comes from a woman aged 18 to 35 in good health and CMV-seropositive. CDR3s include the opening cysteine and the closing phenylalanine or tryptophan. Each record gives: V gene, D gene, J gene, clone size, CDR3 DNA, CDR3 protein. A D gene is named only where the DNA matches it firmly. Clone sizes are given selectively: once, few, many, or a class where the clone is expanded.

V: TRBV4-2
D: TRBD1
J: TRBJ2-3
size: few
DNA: TGTGCCAGCAGCTTTCGGACAGGGGAAACAGATACGCAGTATTTT
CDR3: CASSFRTGETDTQYF

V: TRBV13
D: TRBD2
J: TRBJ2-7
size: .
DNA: TGTGCCAGCAGCCCGTCCGGGAGGGAGTACGAGCAGTACTTC
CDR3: CASSPSGREYEQYF

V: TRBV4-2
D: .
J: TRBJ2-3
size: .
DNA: TGTGCCAGCAGCCAAAGTAGCTCGGCGCCTCCGCCTAGGGATACGCAGTATTTT
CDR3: CASSQSSSAPPPRDTQYF

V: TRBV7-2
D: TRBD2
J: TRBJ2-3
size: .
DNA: TGTGCCAGCAGCTCCGAGGCGGGAGACCCCGGAGATACGCAGTATTTT
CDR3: CASSSEAGDPGDTQYF

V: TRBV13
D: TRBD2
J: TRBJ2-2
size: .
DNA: TGTGCCAGCAGCTTTGGGCCGCTAGCGGCTAACACCGGGGAGCTGTTTTTT
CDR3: CASSFGPLAANTGELFF

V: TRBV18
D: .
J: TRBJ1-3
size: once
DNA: TGTGCCAGCTTACCGGGGGACACTTACTCTGGAAACACCATATATTTT
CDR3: CASLPGDTYSGNTIYF

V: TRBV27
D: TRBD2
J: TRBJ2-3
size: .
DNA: TGTGCCAGCAGCGGGACTAGCGCCGATACGCAGTATTTT
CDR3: CASSGTSADTQYF

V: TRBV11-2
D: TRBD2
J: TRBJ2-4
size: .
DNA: TGTGCCAGCACCAGCCGGGAGGGAGGCATTCAGTACTTC
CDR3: CASTSREGGIQYF

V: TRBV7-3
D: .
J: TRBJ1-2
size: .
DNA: TGTGCCAGCAGCCCGGGTAACAATCCGGCCTATGGCTACACCTTC
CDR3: CASSPGNNPAYGYTF

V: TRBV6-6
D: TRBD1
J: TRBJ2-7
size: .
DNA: TGTGCCAGCAGTTCGGGACAGATCCAATCCTACGAGCAGTACTTC
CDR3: CASSSGQIQSYEQYF

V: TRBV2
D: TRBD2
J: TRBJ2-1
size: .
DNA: TGTGCCAGCAGTCAGCGGGGGTCCACGTTGGTCTCCTACAATGAGCAGTTCTTC
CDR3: CASSQRGSTLVSYNEQFF

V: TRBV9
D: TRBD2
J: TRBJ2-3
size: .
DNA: TGTGCCAGCAGCGTCGACCCCTTAGCGGGAGGGCCAGATACGCAGTATTTT
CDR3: CASSVDPLAGGPDTQYF